This TCR beta chain appears in the sequencing data of a study of T cells in Graves' hyperthyroidism and ophthalmopathy. This clonotype was seen ten or more times. The antigen is unknown. CDR3 size: 13 residues. The V gene lost 3 bases and the J gene lost 3 bases, with 12 bases spanning the gap. Germline loops: CDR1 DFQATT, CDR2 SNEGSKA (reference sequence). Disease duration was under 3 months in the ophthalmopathy patients, who also had a Clinical Activity Score of at least 3 and a NOSPECS grade of at least 4. Amplification yielded TCR beta CDR3 regions, with RNA transcripts as the source. The HTBI set primed first-round TCR CDR3 RT-PCR. TCRdb ran MiXCR on the multiplex PCR reads and lists one entry per CDR3 protein. The table includes 400,000 to 450,000 distinct CDR3 sequences, roughly 14% detected once. Overall study results and limits: With a median lead of roughly 6.8 months before onset, the model predicted ophthalmopathy. Ophthalmopathy cases were set apart from stable hyperthyroidism by a 13 V-J model.

The chain recombines TRBV20-1 with TRBJ2-7, with TRBD1 as a possible D gene (7 bases). This receptor was obtained from a man younger than 30 with Graves' ophthalmopathy. Material for sequencing was blood. CDR3 region: CSARRDSFYEQYF. The CDR3 region has the DNA TGCAGTGCTAGGCGGGACAGCTTCTACGAGCAGTACTTC.